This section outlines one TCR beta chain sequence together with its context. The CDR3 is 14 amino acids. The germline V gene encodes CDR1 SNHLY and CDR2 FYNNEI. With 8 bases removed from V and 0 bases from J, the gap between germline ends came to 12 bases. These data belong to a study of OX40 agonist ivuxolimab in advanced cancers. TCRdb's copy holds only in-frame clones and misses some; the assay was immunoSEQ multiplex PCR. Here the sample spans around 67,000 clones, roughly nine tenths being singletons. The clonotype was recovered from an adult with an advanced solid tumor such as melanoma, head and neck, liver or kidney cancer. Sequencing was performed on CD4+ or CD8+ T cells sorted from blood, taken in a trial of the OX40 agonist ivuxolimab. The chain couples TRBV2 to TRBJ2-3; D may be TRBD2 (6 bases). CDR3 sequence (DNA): TGTGCCAGCGTGCGACGGGGGAGCACAGATACGCAGTATTTT. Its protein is CASVRRGSTDTQYF.